These T cell receptor beta chains were read from a single sample in a study of human T cells and chemical hapten exposure. MiXCR was run by TCRdb on the RACE reads, yielding one entry per CDR3 protein. This table has 80,000 to 100,000 distinct CDR3 sequences, approximately 11% appearing once. This specimen was whole blood, taken in connection with sensitization to the hapten diphenylcyclopropenone (DPC). Source of these receptors: a woman in her 30s with alopecia areata. Some clones in this sample may be carry-over from other donors' samples. CDR3s include the opening cysteine and the closing phenylalanine or tryptophan. Each record gives: J gene, V gene, D gene, clone size, CDR3 DNA, CDR3 protein. D genes are given only for firm matches. A row's size may be missing; if present it is once, few, many or a size class.

>TRBJ1-1|TRBV7-9|NA|many
TGTGCCAGCAGTATAGGGGTCGCTGAAGCTTTCTTT
CASSIGVAEAFF
>TRBJ2-3|TRBV2|TRBD1|many
TGTGCCAGCAGTGACAGGGGGCGCAGAGATACGCAGTATTTT
CASSDRGRRDTQYF
>TRBJ2-5|TRBV13|TRBD2|few
TGTGCCAGCAGCCAAACTAGCGGCGGGGAGACCCAGTACTTC
CASSQTSGGETQYF
>TRBJ2-7|TRBV28|NA|few
TGTGCCAGCAGTTCCGGTTCTTACGAGCAGTACTTC
CASSSGSYEQYF
>TRBJ1-5|TRBV6-1|NA|NA
TGTGCCAGCAGTGGGGATTGGATGGGTCAGCCCCAGCATTTT
CASSGDWMGQPQHF
>TRBJ2-5|TRBV29-1|TRBD1|NA
TGCAGCGCCCGGGACAGTGTGTACCAAGAGACCCAGTACTTC
CSARDSVYQETQYF
>TRBJ1-1|TRBV5-5|TRBD1|many
TGTGCCAGCAGCCCCCAGGGGGAAGGGGGCAACACTGAAGCTTTCTTT
CASSPQGEGGNTEAFF
>TRBJ2-7|TRBV28|TRBD2|many
TGTGCCAGCAACCCCGGAAGCCTAGCGGGAATCGAGCAGTACTTC
CASNPGSLAGIEQYF
>TRBJ1-3|TRBV29-1|NA|many
TGCAGCGTTGAGGGAGATTCTGGAAACACCATATATTTT
CSVEGDSGNTIYF
>TRBJ2-7|TRBV6-2/TRBV6-3|TRBD2|few
TGTGCCAGCAGTTCCGGGACTAGCGGAACCTACGAGCAGTACTTC
CASSSGTSGTYEQYF
>TRBJ1-1|TRBV20-1|NA|many
TGCAGTGCTAGTCCCGCGGGCAGAGAGGAAGCTTTCTTT
CSASPAGREEAFF
>TRBJ1-1|TRBV27|NA|many
TGTGCCAGCAGTATAGTCCCGGACAGGAACACTGAAGCTTTCTTT
CASSIVPDRNTEAFF
>TRBJ2-1|TRBV4-1|TRBD1|NA
TGCGCCAGCAGCCCGAAACTCTCGGGACAGGTTTCGTATGAGCAGTTCTTC
CASSPKLSGQVSYEQFF
>TRBJ2-1|TRBV2|NA|many
TGTGCCAGCAGTTCCGGGGCCTATGAGCAGTTCTTC
CASSSGAYEQFF
>TRBJ2-4|TRBV19|NA|many
TGTGCCAGTAGCGCCAAAAACATTCAGTACTTC
CASSAKNIQYF
>TRBJ2-1|TRBV5-4|NA|NA
TGTGCCAGCAGCTTGTTACAGGGGGGGAATGAGCAGTTCTTC
CASSLLQGGNEQFF
>TRBJ2-7|TRBV28|TRBD2|NA
TGTGCCAGCAGTTTAGTGTTAGCGGGAGCCTACGAGCAGTACTTC
CASSLVLAGAYEQYF
>TRBJ1-2|TRBV20-1|NA|NA
TGCAGTGCTAGCGTAGGCGACTATGGCTACACCTTC
CSASVGDYGYTF
>TRBJ2-1|TRBV3-1|TRBD2|many
TGTGCCAGCAGAAAAAAATCCGGGACTACCTACAATGAGCAGTTCTTC
CASRKKSGTTYNEQFF
>TRBJ1-1|TRBV7-2|NA|NA
TGTGCCAGCAGCTTTGCCGGGAACACTGAAGCTTTCTTT
CASSFAGNTEAFF
>TRBJ1-2|TRBV29-1|TRBD1|many
TGCAGCGCAGGACAGGGAACTAACTATGGCTACACCTTC
CSAGQGTNYGYTF
>TRBJ1-2|TRBV18|TRBD1|NA
TGTGCCAGCTCACTATCCCCCGGGACAGGGGGCGACTATGGCTACACCTTC
CASSLSPGTGGDYGYTF
>TRBJ2-3|TRBV7-2|NA|few
TGTGCCAGCAGCTTAGTTGGGGCACCAGATACGCAGTATTTT
CASSLVGAPDTQYF
>TRBJ2-2|TRBV7-3|NA|NA
TGTGCCAGCAGCTTTGACTACACCGGGGAGCTGTTTTTT
CASSFDYTGELFF
>TRBJ1-6|TRBV30|NA|many
TGTGCCTGGAGTGTACAATCCTATAATTCACCCCTCCACTTT
CAWSVQSYNSPLHF
>TRBJ1-6|TRBV4-1|NA|many
TGCGCCAGCAGCCAAGTACAGGGCAATTCACCCCTCCACTTT
CASSQVQGNSPLHF
>TRBJ2-1|TRBV2|TRBD2|NA
TGTGCCAGCAGAGCCTATCTAGCGGGGGGGCAAAATGAGCAGTTCTTC
CASRAYLAGGQNEQFF
>TRBJ2-6|TRBV7-2|NA|many
TGTGCCAGCGGAACTTTTACACCTCGGCACTCCCTCGGTTCTGGGGCCAACGTCCTGACTTTC
CASGTFTPRHSLGSGANVLTF
>TRBJ1-2|TRBV3-1|TRBD1|NA
TGTGCCAGCAGCCAAGATTATCGACAGGGGTATGGCTACACCTTC
CASSQDYRQGYGYTF
>TRBJ2-6|TRBV4-1|NA|many
TGCGCCAGCAGCCAAGATCCCAGCCTCTCTGGGGCCAACGTCCTGACTTTC
CASSQDPSLSGANVLTF
>TRBJ1-6|TRBV30|NA|many
TGTGCCTGGAGTGGCAGGGGATCCTATAATTCACCCCTCCACTTT
CAWSGRGSYNSPLHF
>TRBJ2-2|TRBV7-8|TRBD2|NA
TGTGCCAGCAGCTTATACGGGAGGGCCGCCGGGGAGCTGTTTTTT
CASSLYGRAAGELFF
>TRBJ2-7|TRBV6-2/TRBV6-3|TRBD1|many
TGTGCCAGCAGGACGACAGGGACAGCGACCTACGAGCAGTACTTC
CASRTTGTATYEQYF
>TRBJ1-1|TRBV28|NA|NA
TGTGCCAGCAGCCTGACAGCGGGCAGCGCTGAAGCTTTCTTT
CASSLTAGSAEAFF
>TRBJ2-1|TRBV7-6|NA|few
TGTGCCAGCAGCCAGGACACCGTGTACAATGAGCAGTTCTTC
CASSQDTVYNEQFF
>TRBJ2-2|TRBV10-3|TRBD1|many
TGTGCCATCAGGGACAGGGCGAGCACCGGGGAGCTGTTTTTT
CAIRDRASTGELFF
>TRBJ1-1|TRBV20-1|NA|few
TGCAGTGCTCCTTCTATTCGGGAGGCTTTCTTT
CSAPSIREAFF
>TRBJ1-6|TRBV3-1|NA|many
TGTGCCAGCAGCCAAGAGGGGCGGCGTTCACCCCTCCACTTT
CASSQEGRRSPLHF
>TRBJ2-1|TRBV29-1|TRBD2|many
TGCAGCGTTTTACCGGGACTAGCAGACTACAATGAGCAGTTCTTC
CSVLPGLADYNEQFF
>TRBJ2-7|TRBV28|NA|many
TGTGCCAGCAGTCAGACAGACCCTACCTACGAGCAGTACTTC
CASSQTDPTYEQYF
>TRBJ1-1|TRBV29-1|NA|many
TGCAGCGTTGGCGGGAGAGGGCTAATCGGCGAAGCTTTCTTT
CSVGGRGLIGEAFF
>TRBJ1-1|TRBV10-3|TRBD1|many
TGTGCCATCAGTGACAGACAGGGTAGCGCTGAAGCTTTCTTT
CAISDRQGSAEAFF
>TRBJ2-6|TRBV25-1|TRBD1|NA
TGTGCCATTTCCGGGACAGGGCCCTCTGGGGCCAACGTCCTGACTTTC
CAISGTGPSGANVLTF
>TRBJ2-1|TRBV11-2|NA|many
TGTGCCAGCAGCTTGGGCAAAAATGAGCAGTTCTTC
CASSLGKNEQFF
>TRBJ2-7|TRBV28|NA|many
TGTGCCAGCAGTTCACCCGGGACCGTATACGAGCAGTACTTC
CASSSPGTVYEQYF
>TRBJ1-4|TRBV7-9|NA|many
TGTGCCAGCACCCACTTCGGACCGTCAACTAATGAAAAACTGTTTTTT
CASTHFGPSTNEKLFF
>TRBJ1-1|TRBV2|NA|NA
TGTGCCAGCAAAGACGGGAACACTGAAGCTTTCTTT
CASKDGNTEAFF
>TRBJ1-1|TRBV3-1|NA|NA
TGTGCCAGCAGCCAAGATAAACTGGGGACTGAAGCTTTCTTT
CASSQDKLGTEAFF
>TRBJ2-3|TRBV5-1|NA|many
TGCGCCAGCAGCTTGGGCCGGGACACCTACACAGATACGCAGTATTTT
CASSLGRDTYTDTQYF